One and the same sample provided the 7 T cell receptor beta chains below, sequenced in a study of T cell changes during pregnancy in multiple sclerosis. Some clones are missing from TCRdb's copy, which holds only in-frame ones; the method was immunoSEQ multiplex PCR. This sample carries around 65,000 clones, about 92% of them seen once, and the ten largest clones take 2.5% to 3.5%. The sequences come from peripheral blood, collected in the first trimester of pregnancy. These receptors were taken from a female donor in good health, enrolled as a control in a pregnancy study.

This chain links TRBV2 with TRBJ1-3; D gene ambiguous. This CDR3 comprises 14 residues. Germline V CDR1 and CDR2: SNHLY, FYNNEI. V dropped 8 bases and J dropped 0 bases, with 11 bases sitting between them. CDR3 region: CASAGLNSGNTIYF. The CDR3, as DNA: TGTGCCAGCGCTGGACTAAACTCTGGAAACACCATATATTTT.

This rearrangement joins TRBV4-1 to TRBJ2-3, with 9 bases fitting TRBD1. Germline V gives CDR1 MGHRA, CDR2 YSYEKL. The CDR3 has 18 amino acids. V lost 4 bases, J lost 2 bases, and 13 bases stayed unmatched. CDR3 coding DNA: TGCGCCAGCAGCCCCACACTCCCCCGGACAGGGGACACAGATACGCAGTATTTT. It specifies CASSPTLPRTGDTDTQYF.

V gene TRBV6-1 combines with J gene TRBJ2-7; 7 bases align to TRBD1. There are 11 residues in the CDR3. CDR1 and CDR2 from the germline V gene are MNHNS and SASEGT. The V gene end was trimmed by 5 bases and the J gene end by 10 bases; junction bases not matched to a gene: 5. In nucleotides, the CDR3 is TGTGCCAGCAGTTTCAGGGGGAATCAGTACTTC. It codes for CASSFRGNQYF.

This sequence joins TRBV11-2 and TRBJ2-7; 7 nucleotides agree with TRBD2. CDR1 is SGHAT and CDR2 is FQNNGV in the germline V gene. The CDR3 loop spans 14 amino acids. V trimming: 3 bases; J trimming: 4 bases; junction bases outside the gene matches: 6. CDR3 bases: TGTGCCAGCAGCTTTTCCCAGCGGGGTTACGAGCAGTACTTC. Translated: CASSFSQRGYEQYF.

The CDR3 sequence is CASSPPSAYNEQFF. The DNA of the CDR3 is TGTGCCAGCAGCCCCCCGTCAGCGTACAATGAGCAGTTCTTC. This chain joins TRBV5-4 and TRBJ2-1; no clear D. Per germline, CDR1 SGHNT and CDR2 YYREEE (reference sequence). Trimming left V 4 bases short and J 4 bases short, with 12 bases between. The CDR3 runs 14 residues.

This sequence joins TRBV29-1 and TRBJ2-7; tentatively, D is TRBD2 (5 bases). Deletions cut 7 bases from V and 2 bases from J, with 9 bases between. Looked up from germline, CDR1 is SQVTM and CDR2 is ANQGSEA. CDR3 size: 11 residues. The CDR3 nucleotides read TGCAGCGCCTCCGGGACCTACGAGCAGTACTTC. Its translation: CSASGTYEQYF.

The CDR3 sequence is CASSPRDSNEKLFF. Here the CDR3 DNA reads TGCGCCAGCAGCCCCCGGGACAGTAATGAAAAACTGTTTTTT. This chain joins TRBV5-1 and TRBJ1-4, with 7 nucleotides matching TRBD1. This CDR3 region has 14 residues. The V gene end was trimmed by 4 bases and the J gene end by 4 bases; junction bases not matched to a gene: 4. Germline-derived CDR1 and CDR2 are SGHRS and YFSETQ.